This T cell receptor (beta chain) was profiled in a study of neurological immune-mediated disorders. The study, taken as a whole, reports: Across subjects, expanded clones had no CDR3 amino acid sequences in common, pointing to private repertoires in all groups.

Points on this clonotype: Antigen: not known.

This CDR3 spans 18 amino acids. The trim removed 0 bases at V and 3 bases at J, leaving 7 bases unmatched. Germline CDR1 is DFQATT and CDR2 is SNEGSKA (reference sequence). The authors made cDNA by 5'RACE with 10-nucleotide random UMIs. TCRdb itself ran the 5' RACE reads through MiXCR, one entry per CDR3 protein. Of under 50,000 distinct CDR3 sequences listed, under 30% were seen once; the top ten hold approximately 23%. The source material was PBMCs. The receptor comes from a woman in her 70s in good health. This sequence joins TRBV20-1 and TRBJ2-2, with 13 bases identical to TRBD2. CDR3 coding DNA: TGCAGTGCTAGAGATGGACTAGCGGGAGTAGAGGACACCGGGGAGCTGTTTTTT. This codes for CSARDGLAGVEDTGELFF.